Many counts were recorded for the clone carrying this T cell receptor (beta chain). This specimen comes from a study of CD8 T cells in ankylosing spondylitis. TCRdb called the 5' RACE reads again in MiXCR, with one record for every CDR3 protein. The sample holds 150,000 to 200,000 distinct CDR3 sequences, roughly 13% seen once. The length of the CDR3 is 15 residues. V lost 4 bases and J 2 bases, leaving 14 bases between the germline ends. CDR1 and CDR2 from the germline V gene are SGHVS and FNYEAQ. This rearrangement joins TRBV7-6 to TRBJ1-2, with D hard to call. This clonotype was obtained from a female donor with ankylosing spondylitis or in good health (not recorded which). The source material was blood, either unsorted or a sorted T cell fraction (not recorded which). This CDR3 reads CASSSEDGPNYGYTF. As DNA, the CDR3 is TGTGCCAGCAGCTCGGAAGATGGTCCGAACTATGGCTACACCTTC.